The present T cell receptor beta chain was sequenced within a study of T cell responses to AZD1222 COVID-19 vaccine. Generated by immunoSEQ multiplex PCR, the TCRdb table keeps only in-frame clones and is missing some. The sample lists 100,000 to 150,000 clones; approximately 88% were seen once. V was clipped by 0 bases and J by 6 bases, with 5 bases between them. The CDR3 runs 12 residues. CDR1 is SEHNR and CDR2 is FQNEAQ in the germline V gene (reference sequence). The genes are TRBV7-9 and TRBJ1-2, with unresolved D. The clonotype was recovered from an adult in good health. The sample consisted of peripheral blood, taken on day 0 of AZD1222 vaccination. The CDR3 DNA reads TGTGCCAGCAGCTTAGCGATAGATGGCTACACCTTC. Its translation is CASSLAIDGYTF. The variable domain in full, with the rest retrieved from reference TRBV7-9 and TRBJ1-2, is DTGVSQNPRHKITKRGQNVTFRCDPISEHNRLYWYRQTLGQGPEFLTYFQNEAQLEKSRLLSDRFSAERPKGSFSTLEIQRTEQGDSAMYLCASSLAIDGYTFGSGTRLTVV.